This T cell receptor beta chain derives from a study of CD8+CD57+ T cells in acquired aplastic anemia. Only patients with CD8+CD57+ cell expansion on flow cytometry were chosen for sequencing. With 4 bases clipped from V and 7 bases from J, the junction kept 3 bases outside the gene matches. CDR3 size: 12 residues. CDR1 is SGHTA, CDR2 FQGNSA, per germline. Profiles of TCR beta VDJ and CDR3 were generated from a genomic DNA template. Via MiXCR, TCRdb re-called the reads, giving one row per CDR3 protein. The data contain about 40,000 distinct CDR3 sequences, 60% to 70% of them singletons. The sample comprised sorted CD4+, CD8+, or CD8+CD57+ T cells (not recorded which) from PBMCs. The receptor was isolated from a human donor with aplastic anemia. The V and J genes are TRBV7-2 and TRBJ2-7, with 8 bases aligning to TRBD1. The CDR3 sequence: CASSSGGDEQYF. The CDR3 DNA follows: TGTGCCAGCAGCTCAGGGGGCGATGAGCAGTACTTC.